This T cell receptor (beta chain) was sequenced for a study of T cell repertoires in cytomegalovirus infection. At the level of the study: HLA-B-restricted CMV epitopes that are well studied, plus recently identified HLA-C-restricted ones, were used by the study. Indicated by public TCR beta signatures were CMV infection and matching HLA type.

As regards this clonotype: The antigen is unknown.

V dropped 6 bases and J dropped 7 bases, with 12 bases sitting between them. CDR3 size: 12 residues. Germline V lookup: CDR1 LGHNT, CDR2 FRNRAP. TCRdb passed the reads through MiXCR, listing each CDR3 protein once. The sample lists about 900,000 distinct CDR3 sequences, roughly 30% occurring once. Findings of the study overall: In two of eight donors, the top clonotype was HLA-C-restricted CMV-specific.

The genes are TRBV12-5 and TRBJ1-1; D unclear. The sequence derives from a human donor in good health (CMV status not recorded). Some clones in this sample may be carry-over from other donors' samples. The sequenced sample was cultured CD8+ T cells from PBMCs, obtained from culture after CMV antigen stimulation. The CDR3 DNA is TGTGCTAGTGGCCGTCATCCGGGTGAAGCTTTCTTT. As protein: CASGRHPGEAFF.